Sequencing of this TCR beta chain was carried out in a study of blood T cells in healthy people across ages. The authors ran a second PCR of about 7 to 11 cycles using a sample-barcoded 5' primer and a J-beta primer mix. Each CDR3 protein gets one entry after TCRdb re-called the 5' RACE reads with MiXCR. The sample shows 600,000 or so distinct CDR3 sequences, about 45% of them seen only once. Drawn from each donor were ten milliliters of peripheral blood. The CDR3 consists of 14 residues. V was shortened by 1 base and J by 5 bases, with 11 bases between the two germline ends. Material: blood. V is TRBV12-3 or TRBV12-4 and J is TRBJ2-5; a weak D match, TRBD2 (5 bases). This TCR was sampled from an older man in good health. CDR3 sequence: CASSLGGIEETQYF. The CDR3 DNA reads TGTGCCAGCAGTTTAGGAGGGATTGAGGAGACCCAGTACTTC.